This TCR beta chain derives from a study of beta chain features in type 1 diabetes. On average, the one heparinised blood draw given by each donor was approximately 120 mL. Every bit of the isolated RNA underwent reverse transcription, so sequencing read expressed TCRB transcripts. Repertoires were generated with immunoSEQ multiplex PCR, while TCRdb's copy carries only in-frame clones and drops some. The sample consists of about 360,000 clones, approximately 12% of them appearing once. Remarks on this clone: The antigen remains unidentified.

Study-wide points: Whether TCRB rearrangement is influenced by HLA type was left unresolved in this analysis. VDJ junctions in type 1 diabetes patients carried more deletions and fewer insertions. PCR might show a preference for shorter templates, equally across patients and controls.

Material for sequencing was naive CD4+ T cells from blood. This receptor was identified in a man aged 18 to 30 in good health.

The CDR3 region has the DNA TGTGCCAGCAGCCCGACAGGGGCGGGGACCCAGTACTTC. It translates to CASSPTGAGTQYF. V is TRBV7-9 and J is TRBJ2-5; 8 positions match TRBD1. CDR3 length: 13 residues. Per germline, CDR1 SEHNR and CDR2 FQNEAQ (reference sequence). V was pared by 5 bases and J by 7 bases, with 6 bases of the junction left unmatched. The full variable domain, completed using reference TRBV7-9 and TRBJ2-5, is DTGVSQNPRHKITKRGQNVTFRCDPISEHNRLYWYRQTLGQGPEFLTYFQNEAQLEKSRLLSDRFSAERPKGSFSTLEIQRTEQGDSAMYLCASSPTGAGTQYFGPGTRLLVL.